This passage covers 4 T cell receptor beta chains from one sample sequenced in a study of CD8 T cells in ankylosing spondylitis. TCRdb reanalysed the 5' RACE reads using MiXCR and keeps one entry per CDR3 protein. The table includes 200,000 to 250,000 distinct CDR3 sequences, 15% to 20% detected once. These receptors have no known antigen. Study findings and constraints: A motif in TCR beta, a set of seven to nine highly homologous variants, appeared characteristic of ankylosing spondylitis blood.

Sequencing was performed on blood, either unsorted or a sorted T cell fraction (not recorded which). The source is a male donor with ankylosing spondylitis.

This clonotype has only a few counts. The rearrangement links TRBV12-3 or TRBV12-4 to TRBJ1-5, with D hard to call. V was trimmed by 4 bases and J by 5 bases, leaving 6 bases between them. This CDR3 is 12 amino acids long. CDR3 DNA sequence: TGTGCCAGCAGTTCGGGGTATCAGCCCCAGCATTTT. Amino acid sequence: CASSSGYQPQHF.

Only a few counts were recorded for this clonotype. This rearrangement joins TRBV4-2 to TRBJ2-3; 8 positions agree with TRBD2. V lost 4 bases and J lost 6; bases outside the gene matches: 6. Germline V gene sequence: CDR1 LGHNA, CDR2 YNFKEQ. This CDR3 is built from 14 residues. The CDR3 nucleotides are TGTGCCAGCAGCCCGCGGCCGGGAGGGGATACGCAGTATTTT. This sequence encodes CASSPRPGGDTQYF.

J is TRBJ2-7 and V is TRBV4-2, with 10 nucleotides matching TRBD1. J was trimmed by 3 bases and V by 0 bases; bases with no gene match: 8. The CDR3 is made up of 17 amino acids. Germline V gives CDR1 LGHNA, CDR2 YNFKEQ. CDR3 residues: CASSQDTAGQGIYEQYF. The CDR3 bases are TGTGCCAGCAGCCAAGATACCGCGGGACAGGGGATCTACGAGCAGTACTTC.

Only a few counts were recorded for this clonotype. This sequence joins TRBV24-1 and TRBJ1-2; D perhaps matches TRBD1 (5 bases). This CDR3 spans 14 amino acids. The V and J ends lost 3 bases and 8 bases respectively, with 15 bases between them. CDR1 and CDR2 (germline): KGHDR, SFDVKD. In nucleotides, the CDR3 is TGTGCCACCAGTGATCACGGGACGGGTGAGGGCTACACCTTC. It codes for CATSDHGTGEGYTF.